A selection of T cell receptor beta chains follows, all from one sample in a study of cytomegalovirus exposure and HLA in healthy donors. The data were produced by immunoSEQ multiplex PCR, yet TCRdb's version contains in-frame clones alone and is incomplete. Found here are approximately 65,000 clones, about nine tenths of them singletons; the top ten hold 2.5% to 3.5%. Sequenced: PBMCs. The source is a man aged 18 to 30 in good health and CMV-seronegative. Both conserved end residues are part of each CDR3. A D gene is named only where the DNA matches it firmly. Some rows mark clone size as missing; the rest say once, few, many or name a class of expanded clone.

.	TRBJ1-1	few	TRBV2	TGTGCCAGCGCAGGGGTGAACACTGAAGCTTTCTTT	CASAGVNTEAFF
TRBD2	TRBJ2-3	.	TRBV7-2	TGTGCCAGCAGCTTAGCGGGGGGGGATACGCAGTATTTT	CASSLAGGDTQYF
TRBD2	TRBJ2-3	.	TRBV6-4	TGTGCCAGCACTTGGACTAGCGCACCAGATACGCAGTATTTT	CASTWTSAPDTQYF
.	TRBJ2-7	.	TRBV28	TGTGCCAGCAGATCTGGGGAGCGTCGGTACGAGCAGTACTTC	CASRSGERRYEQYF
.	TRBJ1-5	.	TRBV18	TGTGCCAGCTCACCCAGACGACAGAATAGCAATCAGCCCCAGCATTTT	CASSPRRQNSNQPQHF
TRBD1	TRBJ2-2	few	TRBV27	TGTGCCAGCAGTGCACAGGGGCCTAGGAACACCGGGGAGCTGTTTTTT	CASSAQGPRNTGELFF
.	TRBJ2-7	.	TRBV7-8	TGTGCCAGCAGCCCCGACAGCCGGATGGCCCTCTACGAGCAGTACTTC	CASSPDSRMALYEQYF
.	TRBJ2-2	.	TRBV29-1	TGCAGCGCCTCTACCGGGGGTAGATCGACCGGGGAGCTGTTTTTT	CSASTGGRSTGELFF
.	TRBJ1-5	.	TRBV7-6	TGTGCCAGCAGCTTATCGGGATCGGGTAGCAATCAGCCCCAGCATTTT	CASSLSGSGSNQPQHF
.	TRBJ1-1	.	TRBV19	TGTGCCAGTAGTCCACAGACAGTGAACACTGAAGCTTTCTTT	CASSPQTVNTEAFF
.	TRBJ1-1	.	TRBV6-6	TGTGCCAGCAGTGCGGACTTATCGGGTGAAGCTTTCTTT	CASSADLSGEAFF
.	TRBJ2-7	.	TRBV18	TGTGCCAGCTCATCAAATCTATACGAGCAGTACTTC	CASSSNLYEQYF
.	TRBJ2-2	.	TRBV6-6	TGTGCCAGCAGTCCCAGGGGTCGGAACACCGGGGAGCTGTTTTTT	CASSPRGRNTGELFF
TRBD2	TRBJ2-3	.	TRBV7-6	TGTGCCAGCAGCTTAGCACGCGGGGGAGGCACAGATACGCAGTATTTT	CASSLARGGGTDTQYF
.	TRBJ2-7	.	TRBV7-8	TGTGCCAGCAGCCAAGACAGGCCCGAGCAGTACTTC	CASSQDRPEQYF
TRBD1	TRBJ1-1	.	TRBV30	TGTGCCTGGAGTACAGGGGTGGACACTGAAGCTTTCTTT	CAWSTGVDTEAFF
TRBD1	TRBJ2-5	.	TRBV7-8	TGTGCCAGCAGCCCCCGGGCCGGGACAGCAGTCCGGGAGACCCAGTACTTC	CASSPRAGTAVRETQYF
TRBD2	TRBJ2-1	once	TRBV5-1	TGCGCCAGCAACCACGGACTAGCCGTCAATGAGCAGTTCTTC	CASNHGLAVNEQFF
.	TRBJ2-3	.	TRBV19	TGTGCCAGTAAGGCAGGGTGGGGAGATACGCAGTATTTT	CASKAGWGDTQYF
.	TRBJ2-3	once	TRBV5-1	TGCGCCAGCAGCTTGTTAGCCGGTTCTAGCACAGATACGCAGTATTTT	CASSLLAGSSTDTQYF
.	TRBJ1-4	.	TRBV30	TGTGCCTGGTCTCTCGGTGAAAAACTGTTTTTT	CAWSLGEKLFF
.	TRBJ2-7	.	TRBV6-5	TGTGCCACCCTTGACTCGCCCTACGAGCAGTACTTC	CATLDSPYEQYF
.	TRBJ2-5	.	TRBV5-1	TGCGCCAGCAGCGGAACAGGGATGGCGGGAGAGACCCAGTACTTC	CASSGTGMAGETQYF
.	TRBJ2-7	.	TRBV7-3	TGTGCCAGCAGCTTAGTGGCCCCCCCGACCTACGAGCAGTACTTC	CASSLVAPPTYEQYF
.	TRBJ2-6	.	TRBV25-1	TGTGCCACCCCGGGCTCTGGGGCCAACGTCCTGACTTTC	CATPGSGANVLTF
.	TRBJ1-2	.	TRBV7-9	TGTGCCAGCAGCACAAATCTTTATGGCTACACCTTC	CASSTNLYGYTF
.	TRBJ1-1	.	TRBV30	TGTGCCTGGAGTGTAGGGGGGAACACTGAAGCTTTCTTT	CAWSVGGNTEAFF
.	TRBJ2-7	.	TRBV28	TGTGCCAGCAGCGCAAACAGGGTTTCGTCCTACGAGCAGTACTTC	CASSANRVSSYEQYF
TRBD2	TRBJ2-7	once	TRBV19	TGTGCCAGTAGTTACCTTCCGACTAGCGGGACGCACGAGCAGTACTTC	CASSYLPTSGTHEQYF
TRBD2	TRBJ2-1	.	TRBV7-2	TGTGCCAGCAGCTCGACTAGCGGGAGGGGTAATGAGCAGTTCTTC	CASSSTSGRGNEQFF
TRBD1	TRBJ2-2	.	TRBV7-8	TGTGCCAGCAGCTCAAGCAGACAGGGGCCGAACACCGGGGAGCTGTTTTTT	CASSSSRQGPNTGELFF
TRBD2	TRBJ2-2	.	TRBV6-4	TGTGCCAGCAGTGACGGGGGACTAGCGAACACCGGGGAGCTGTTTTTT	CASSDGGLANTGELFF
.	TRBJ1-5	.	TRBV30	TGTGCCTGGAGCAAACTCAGGGTTGGTCAGCCCCAGCATTTT	CAWSKLRVGQPQHF
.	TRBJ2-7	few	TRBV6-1	TGTGCCAGCACCCGAGGGGACACGGGGTCGGGCGAGCAGTACTTC	CASTRGDTGSGEQYF
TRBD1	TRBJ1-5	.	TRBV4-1	TGCGCCAGCAGCCAGACAGGGCTCAATCAGCCCCAGCATTTT	CASSQTGLNQPQHF
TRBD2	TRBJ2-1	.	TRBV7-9	TGTGCCAGCAGCTTACATGATAGGCTAGCGGGAGATTTAGATGAGCAGTTCTTC	CASSLHDRLAGDLDEQFF
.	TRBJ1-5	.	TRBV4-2	TGTGCCAGCAGCCAAGCAGGGCAGCCCCAGCATTTT	CASSQAGQPQHF
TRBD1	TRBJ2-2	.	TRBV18	TGTGCCAGCTCACCCCGGGACAGGAACACCGGGGAGCTGTTTTTT	CASSPRDRNTGELFF
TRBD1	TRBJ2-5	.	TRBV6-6	TGTGCCAGCCGGGACAGAGAAGAGACCCAGTACTTC	CASRDREETQYF
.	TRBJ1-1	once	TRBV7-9	TGTGCCAGCAGCATAGGAGGGGGAGCTGAAGCTTTCTTT	CASSIGGGAEAFF